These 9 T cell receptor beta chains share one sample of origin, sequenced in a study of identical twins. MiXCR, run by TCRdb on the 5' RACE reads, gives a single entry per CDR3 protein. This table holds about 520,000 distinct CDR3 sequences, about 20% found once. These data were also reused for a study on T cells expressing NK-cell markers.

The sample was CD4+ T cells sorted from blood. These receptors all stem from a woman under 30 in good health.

The CDR3 is CAIRILGGYGYTF. In DNA, the CDR3 is TGTGCCATCAGGATCCTGGGGGGGTATGGCTACACCTTC. The genes are TRBV10-3 and TRBJ1-2, with a possible D match to TRBD1 (5 bases). Germline CDR1 reads ENHRY; CDR2 reads SYGVKD. This CDR3 comprises 13 residues. Trimming cost V 6 bases and J 5 bases, with 13 bases left between them.

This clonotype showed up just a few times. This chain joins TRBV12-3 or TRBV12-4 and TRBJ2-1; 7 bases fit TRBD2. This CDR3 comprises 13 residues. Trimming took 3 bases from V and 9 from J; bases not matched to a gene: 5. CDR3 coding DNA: TGTGCCAGCAGTTTGGGGACTACGGGTGAGCAGTTCTTC. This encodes CASSLGTTGEQFF.

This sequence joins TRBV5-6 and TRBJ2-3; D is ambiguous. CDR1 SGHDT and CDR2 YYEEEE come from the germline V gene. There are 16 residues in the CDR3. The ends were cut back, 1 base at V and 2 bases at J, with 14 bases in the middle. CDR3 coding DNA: TGTGCCAGCAGCTTGTGGCAACGACCCCACACAGATACGCAGTATTTT. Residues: CASSLWQRPHTDTQYF.

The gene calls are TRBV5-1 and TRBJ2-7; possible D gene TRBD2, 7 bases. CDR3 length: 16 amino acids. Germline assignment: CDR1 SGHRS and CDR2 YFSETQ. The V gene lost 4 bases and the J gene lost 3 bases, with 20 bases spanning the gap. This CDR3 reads CASSGGTEGGIYEQYF. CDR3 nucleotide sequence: TGCGCCAGCAGCGGGGGCACCGAGGGAGGGATCTACGAGCAGTACTTC.

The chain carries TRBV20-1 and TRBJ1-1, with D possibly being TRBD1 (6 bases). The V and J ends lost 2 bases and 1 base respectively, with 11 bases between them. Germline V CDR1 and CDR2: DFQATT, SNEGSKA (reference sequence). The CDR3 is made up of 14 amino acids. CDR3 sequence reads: CSARPTGGNTEAFF. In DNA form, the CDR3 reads TGCAGTGCTAGACCGACAGGTGGGAACACTGAAGCTTTCTTT.

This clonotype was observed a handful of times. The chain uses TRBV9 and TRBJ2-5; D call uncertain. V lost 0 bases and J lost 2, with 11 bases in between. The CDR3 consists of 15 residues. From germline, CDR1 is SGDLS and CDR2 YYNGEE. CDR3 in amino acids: CASSVAYRLQETQYF. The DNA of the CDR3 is TGTGCCAGCAGCGTAGCTTATCGGTTACAAGAGACCCAGTACTTC.

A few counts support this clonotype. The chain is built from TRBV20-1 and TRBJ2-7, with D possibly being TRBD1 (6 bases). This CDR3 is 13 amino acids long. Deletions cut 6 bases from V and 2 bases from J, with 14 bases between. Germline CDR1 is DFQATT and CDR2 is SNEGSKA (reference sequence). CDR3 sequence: CSARGQGPYEQYF. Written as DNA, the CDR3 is TGCAGTGCCAGGGGCCAGGGGCCCTACGAGCAGTACTTC.

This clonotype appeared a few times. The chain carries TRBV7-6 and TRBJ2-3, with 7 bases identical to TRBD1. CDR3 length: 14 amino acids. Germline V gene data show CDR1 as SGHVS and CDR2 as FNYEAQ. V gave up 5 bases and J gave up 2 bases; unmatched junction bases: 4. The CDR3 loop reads CASSRGQFTDTQYF. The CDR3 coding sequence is TGTGCCAGCAGCAGGGGACAGTTCACAGATACGCAGTATTTT.

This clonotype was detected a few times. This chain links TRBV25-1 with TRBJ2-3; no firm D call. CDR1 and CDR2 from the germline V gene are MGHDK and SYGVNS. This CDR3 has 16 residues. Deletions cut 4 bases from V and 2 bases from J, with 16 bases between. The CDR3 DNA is TGTGCCAGCAGTGGGACCCCTCCCGCAACCACAGATACGCAGTATTTT. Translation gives CASSGTPPATTDTQYF.